The 31 T cell receptor beta chains listed next were all sequenced from one sample in a study. Each CDR3 protein is one row after TCRdb ran MiXCR on the 5' RACE reads. The data show tens of thousands of distinct CDR3 sequences, approximately 30% seen once. Material: tumor-infiltrating memory CD4+ T cells sorted from the breast tumor. This sample's subset: memory CD4+ T cells, CD4+CD45RO+CD25-. Receptors were obtained from a female donor with breast cancer.

In this sample, this clonotype turned up a few times. The chain joins TRBV19 to TRBJ2-2; perhaps TRBD1 as D (6 bases). Germline V CDR1 and CDR2: LNHDA, SQIVND (reference sequence). The CDR3 consists of 13 residues. With 8 bases removed from V and 7 bases from J, the gap between germline ends came to 14 bases. The CDR3 sequence is CASGTTNLGELFF. CDR3 nucleotides: TGTGCCAGTGGGACAACCAATCTCGGGGAGCTGTTTTTT.

The V gene is TRBV5-1, the J gene TRBJ2-7, with D possibly TRBD2 on 6 matching bases. Trimming removed 3 bases from V and 5 bases from J, with 6 bases in between. The germline CDR1 and CDR2 sequences are SGHRS and YFSETQ. The CDR3 length is 11 residues. The DNA for the CDR3 is TGCGCCAGCAGCTGGGGGGACGAGCAGTACTTC. Translated, it gives CASSWGDEQYF.

The CDR3 DNA is TGCAGTGGGGGAGAGGGAGCCAAAAACATTCAGTACTTC. Protein sequence: CSGGEGAKNIQYF. The chain uses TRBV20-1 and TRBJ2-4; the D gene is possibly TRBD2 (5 bases). Germline assignment: CDR1 DFQATT and CDR2 SNEGSKA (reference sequence). V shed 7 bases and J shed 0 bases, with 10 bases lying between them. CDR3 length equals 13 residues.

This clonotype has only a few counts. J is TRBJ2-5 and V is TRBV7-2; D unresolved. CDR1 SGHTA and CDR2 FQGNSA come from the germline V gene. The V end lost 1 base, the J end lost 0 bases, and 6 bases lay between the germline ends. The CDR3 sequence is 14 residues long. This chain's CDR3 is CASSLEGYQETQYF. CDR3 DNA sequence: TGTGCCAGCAGCTTAGAGGGCTACCAAGAGACCCAGTACTTC.

This clonotype was found once. The chain recombines TRBV7-8 with TRBJ2-1; 7 nucleotides line up with TRBD2. J was trimmed by 5 bases and V by 6 bases; bases with no gene match: 10. Germline V CDR1 and CDR2: SGHVS, FQNEAQ. The CDR3 extends over 15 amino acids. DNA for the CDR3: TGTGCCAGCAGGCAGGACCTAGCGGTTAACAATGAGCAGTTCTTC. This sequence encodes CASRQDLAVNNEQFF.

This clonotype was found a few times. V gene TRBV7-2 combines with J gene TRBJ2-1; TRBD2 agrees at 7 bases. Germline values: CDR1 SGHTA, CDR2 FQGNSA. The CDR3 totals 13 residues. V shed 11 bases and J 4 bases; nucleotides not matched to a gene: 8. The CDR3 sequence: CADGGSGYNEQFF. CDR3 bases: TGTGCCGACGGGGGTAGCGGGTACAATGAGCAGTTCTTC.

The table lists this clonotype with a few counts. V usage is TRBV9 and J usage is TRBJ2-1; 13 bases agree with TRBD2. Germline CDR1 and CDR2: SGDLS and YYNGEE. CDR3 length equals 15 residues. The trim removed 4 bases at V and 7 bases at J, leaving 5 bases unmatched. DNA for the CDR3: TGTGCCAGCAGCCTGACTAGCGGGAGGTCGAATGAGCAGTTCTTC. Translating it yields CASSLTSGRSNEQFF.

This clonotype was counted at least ten times. The rearrangement joins TRBV27 to TRBJ2-3; D may be TRBD1 or TRBD2 (5 bases each). V lost 7 bases, J lost 2 bases, and 13 bases lay in between. The germline CDR1 and CDR2 sequences are MNHEY and SMNVEV (reference sequence). The CDR3 is made up of 14 amino acids. In nucleotides, the CDR3 is TGTGCCAGCACCCATCAGGGAGACACAGATACGCAGTATTTT. It is translated as CASTHQGDTDTQYF.

The genes are TRBV11-2 and TRBJ2-2; 11 bases line up with TRBD2. The V segment lost 5 bases and the J segment 5 bases; nucleotides outside the gene matches: 10. Germline-derived CDR1 and CDR2 are SGHAT and FQNNGV. The CDR3 sequence is 17 residues long. The CDR3, as DNA: TGTGCCAGCAGCGCGAATAGCGGGAGGGCCGGGACCGGGGAGCTGTTTTTT. This translates into CASSANSGRAGTGELFF.

This clonotype was seen many times. This chain joins TRBV4-3 and TRBJ2-1, with 8 bases identical to TRBD1. There are 14 residues in the CDR3. V was clipped by 0 bases and J by 7 bases; unmatched bases: 2. Germline CDR1 reads LGHNA; CDR2 reads YSLEER. CDR3 nucleotide sequence: TGCGCCAGCAGCCAAGAAGACAGGGGAAATGAGCAGTTCTTC. Its protein product is CASSQEDRGNEQFF.

The chain is built from TRBV12-3 or TRBV12-4 and TRBJ1-6; D gene ambiguous. This CDR3 has 14 residues. Trimming left V 4 bases short and J 7 bases short, with 11 bases between. Here the CDR3 reads CASSSGYQNSPLHF. CDR3 nucleotide sequence: TGTGCCAGCAGTTCCGGGTATCAGAATTCACCCCTCCACTTT.

This clonotype occurred a few times. J is TRBJ1-4 and V is TRBV7-2; D gene unclear. V lost 1 base and J 6 bases, leaving 12 bases between the germline ends. CDR1 is SGHTA and CDR2 is FQGNSA in the germline V gene. The CDR3 is 15 residues long. The CDR3 sequence: CASSLDPSRYEKLFF. CDR3 bases: TGTGCCAGCAGCTTAGATCCGTCGCGATATGAAAAACTGTTTTTT.

The V call is TRBV20-1, the J call TRBJ2-5; D perhaps matches TRBD2 (6 bases). CDR3 length equals 13 residues. The germline gives CDR1 DFQATT, CDR2 SNEGSKA (reference sequence). Trimming took 5 bases from V and 5 from J, leaving 15 bases between them. CDR3 residues: CSAPPLGGETQYF. The CDR3 region has the DNA TGCAGTGCTCCCCCACTCGGAGGGGAGACCCAGTACTTC.

The chain combines TRBV20-1 with TRBJ1-6; D unresolved. CDR3 length: 15 residues. Germline CDR1 is DFQATT and CDR2 is SNEGSKA (reference sequence). V was cut by 6 bases and J by 0 bases, with 12 bases left in between. The CDR3 loop is CSAIGGGSYNSPLHF. The DNA for the CDR3 is TGCAGTGCGATCGGCGGCGGCTCCTATAATTCACCCCTCCACTTT.

This clonotype was seen a few times. This sequence joins TRBV4-2 and TRBJ1-1; possibly TRBD1 for D (5 bases). Germline V gene lookup returns CDR1 LGHNA and CDR2 YNFKEQ. CDR3 length: 16 amino acids. V lost 0 bases to trimming and J lost 5 bases, with 16 bases between them. CDR3 nucleotides: TGTGCCAGCAGCCAAGATCGAGGGGTTGGTTGGACTGAAGCTTTCTTT. Translating it yields CASSQDRGVGWTEAFF.

The chain carries TRBV18 and TRBJ2-7, with unresolved D. Germline CDR1 is KGHSH and CDR2 is LQKENI. V was pared by 5 bases and J by 4 bases, with 9 bases between. This CDR3 contains 12 residues. The CDR3 reads CASSFQKYEQYF. CDR3 nucleotides: TGTGCCAGCTCATTTCAAAAGTACGAGCAGTACTTC. The full variable domain, with the rest looked up from reference TRBV18 and TRBJ2-7, is NAGVMQNPRHLVRRRGQEARLRCSPMKGHSHVYWYRQLPEEGLKFMVYLQKENIIDESGMPKERFSAEFPKEGPSILRIQQVVRGDSAAYFCASSFQKYEQYFGPGTRLTVT.

This clonotype was observed a few times. The chain employs TRBV9 and TRBJ2-7, with D perhaps matching TRBD2 (5 bases). This CDR3 is 15 amino acids long. The V end lost 0 bases, the J end lost 5 bases, and 15 bases lay between the germline ends. Germline V gives CDR1 SGDLS, CDR2 YYNGEE. The CDR3 DNA sequence: TGTGCCAGCAGCGTAGGGGGTAGCGTGTTGAACGAGCAGTACTTC. Its translation is CASSVGGSVLNEQYF.

The genes are TRBV5-1 and TRBJ2-3; D is undetermined. CDR3 size: 15 residues. The germline gives CDR1 SGHRS, CDR2 YFSETQ. V was trimmed by 4 bases and J by 8 bases, leaving 20 bases between them. CDR3 loop: CASSPGGAGLTTQYF. CDR3 sequence (DNA): TGCGCCAGCAGCCCCGGCGGTGCTGGTCTGACTACGCAGTATTTT.

The CDR3 region has the DNA TGCGCCAGCAGCCCCCGACTAGCGGTCAACCAAGAGACCCAGTACTTC. It is translated as CASSPRLAVNQETQYF. The chain employs TRBV5-1 and TRBJ2-5; 9 bases are a match to TRBD2. The CDR3 is 16 amino acids. Germline CDR1 SGHRS, CDR2 YFSETQ. V lost 4 bases, J lost 0 bases, and 7 bases stayed unmatched.

This clonotype came up many times. The chain carries TRBV7-2 and TRBJ1-5; weak D call: TRBD1 (5 bases). V dropped 5 bases and J dropped 2 bases, with 10 bases sitting between them. This CDR3 comprises 14 residues. The germline gives CDR1 SGHTA, CDR2 FQGNSA. The DNA for the CDR3 is TGTGCCAGCAGCCCCACAGGTGGCAATCAGCCCCAGCATTTT. The encoded protein is CASSPTGGNQPQHF. The whole variable domain, remainder taken from reference TRBV7-2 and TRBJ1-5, is GAGVSQSPSNKVTEKGKDVELRCDPISGHTALYWYRQSLGQGLEFLIYFQGNSAPDKSGLPSDRFSAERTGGSVSTLTIQRTQQEDSAVYLCASSPTGGNQPQHFGDGTRLSIL.

The chain couples TRBV5-1 to TRBJ2-1, with TRBD1 as a possible D gene (6 bases). The germline V gene has CDR1 SGHRS and CDR2 YFSETQ. Trimming took 0 bases from V and 0 from J, leaving 7 bases between them. CDR3 length equals 15 residues. The CDR3 is CASSLDRDSYNEQFF. The CDR3 bases are TGCGCCAGCAGCTTGGACAGGGACTCCTACAATGAGCAGTTCTTC.

The chain joins TRBV20-1 to TRBJ2-3; TRBD2 aligns across 7 bases. Germline CDR1 reads DFQATT; CDR2 reads SNEGSKA (reference sequence). V dropped 5 bases and J dropped 2; count of bases not matched to a gene: 16. The CDR3 covers 17 residues. The CDR3 sequence is CSASGLPNRGDTDTQYF. CDR3 nucleotides: TGCAGTGCTTCGGGACTTCCTAATCGGGGGGACACAGATACGCAGTATTTT.

Only a few counts were recorded for this clonotype. This chain links TRBV9 with TRBJ2-7; 10 nucleotides align to TRBD2. The CDR3 length is 15 residues. Germline CDR1 is SGDLS and CDR2 is YYNGEE. The J segment lost 5 bases and the V segment lost 3 bases, leaving 8 bases of the junction unmatched. In DNA form, the CDR3 reads TGTGCCAGCAGCGCCGGACTAGCGGTAGCCAACGAGCAGTACTTC. Its protein is CASSAGLAVANEQYF.

V usage is TRBV6-1 and J usage is TRBJ2-5; 9 positions match TRBD2. Germline CDR1 MNHNS, CDR2 SASEGT. The ends lost 5 bases at V and 0 bases at J; junction bases unmatched: 19. The CDR3 totals 20 residues. Here the CDR3 reads CASSMIPTERGAQYQETQYF. As DNA, the CDR3 is TGTGCCAGCAGTATGATCCCGACTGAGCGGGGGGCCCAGTACCAAGAGACCCAGTACTTC.

This clonotype showed up just a few times. Sequence at one end of the junction differs from germline and may be a read error. V and J are TRBV7-9 and TRBJ2-7, with TRBD1 matching over 10 bases. Germline-derived CDR1 and CDR2 are SEHNR and FQNEAQ (reference sequence). CDR3 length: 15 amino acids. As DNA, the CDR3 is TGTGCCAGCAGTTCGGACCGGGACAGGGGAGGCAGTACTAGCTTC. This translates into CASSSDRDRGGSTSF.

This clonotype was recorded at least ten times. DNA of the CDR3: TGCAGTGCTAAACCGGGAACGACCAATCAGCCCCAGCATTTT. This translates into CSAKPGTTNQPQHF. The rearrangement uses TRBV20-1 and TRBJ1-5, with D unresolved. CDR3 length: 14 amino acids. Deletions cut 4 bases from V and 3 bases from J, with 13 bases between. Germline CDR1 and CDR2: DFQATT and SNEGSKA (reference sequence).

In the case of this clonotype: A much larger clone lies one base from this, so it may be a read error. The chain links TRBV27 to TRBJ1-2; 7 bases line up with TRBD1. The CDR3 is made up of 17 amino acids. CDR1 is MNHEY and CDR2 is SMNVEV in the germline V gene (reference sequence). CDR3 region: CVSSLRGTTGDGRGYTF. CDR3 nucleotides: TGTGTCAGCAGTTTAAGGGGAACCACAGGGGACGGTCGGGGCTACACCTTC.

Notes on this clonotype: One base away lies a much larger clone, so this may be a sequencing read error. In this CDR3 the conserved last residue, phenylalanine or tryptophan, is missing, so a read error is likely. V is TRBV5-1 and J is TRBJ2-6; D gene unclear. The CDR3 totals 16 residues. CDR1 is SGHRS and CDR2 is YFSETQ in the germline V gene. Trimming shortened V by 0 bases and J by 2 bases, and 9 bases separated the two germline ends. In DNA, the CDR3 is TGCGCCAGCAGCTTGGCTGTAACAGCTGGGGCCAACGTCCTGACTTAC. Its protein product is CASSLAVTAGANVLTY.

Here the CDR3 DNA reads TGTGCCAGCAGTTGGCCGAACACCGGGGAGCTGTTTTTT. Encoded protein: CASSWPNTGELFF. The V call is TRBV12-3 or TRBV12-4, the J call TRBJ2-2; D is unresolved. V lost 4 bases and J lost 0, with 3 bases in between. The CDR3 is made up of 13 amino acids.

The chain joins TRBV5-1 to TRBJ2-5; 9 bases are shared with TRBD2. Germline CDR1 is SGHRS and CDR2 is YFSETQ. Trimming cost V 4 bases and J 4 bases; bases outside gene matches: 11. The CDR3 spans 16 residues. The chain's CDR3 is CASSPSAGGPGETQYF. The DNA for the CDR3 is TGCGCCAGCAGCCCGTCGGCGGGGGGGCCCGGAGAGACCCAGTACTTC.

This clonotype has only one observation. At one end the junction does not follow the germline gene, possibly because of a read error. V is TRBV7-8 and J is TRBJ2-3, with TRBD2 identical over 9 bases. Germline assignment: CDR1 SGHVS and CDR2 FQNEAQ. This CDR3 spans 15 amino acids. CDR3 DNA sequence: TGTGCCGGCAGCCAGTGGACTAGCGCCACAGATACGCAGTATTTT. It is translated as CAGSQWTSATDTQYF.